This entry features one T cell receptor (beta chain) sequence. The antigen remains unidentified. CDR1 is MGHRA, CDR2 YSYEKL, per germline. Trimming shortened V by 4 bases and J by 12 bases, and 18 bases separated the two germline ends. The CDR3 is 13 residues long. This specimen comes from a study of cytomegalovirus exposure and HLA in healthy donors. Study observations and caveats: Rarity marked most TCR sequences, yet some public TCRs occurred in many donors.

Use of 60 Vbeta and 13 Jbeta primers characterized the PCR. Only in-frame clones appear in the TCRdb table, and some are missing; sequencing was by immunoSEQ multiplex PCR. The data contain 150,000 to 200,000 clones, about 72% of them singletons. The V gene is TRBV4-1, the J gene TRBJ1-2; TRBD1 is a possible D gene (5 bases). The sequencing input was PBMCs. This sequence was found in a man aged 45-60 years in good health and CMV-seropositive. The DNA of the CDR3 is TGCGCCAGCAGCCTCCCAGGCGGGGACTTAGACACCTTC. This encodes CASSLPGGDLDTF.